Below, one TCR beta chain is given with its context. The sample comes from a study of blood T cell repertoires in COVID-19. Trimming took off 7 bases at V and 1 base at J, with 11 bases between the two ends. The V gene's germline CDR1 is KGHSH and CDR2 LQKENI. The CDR3 is 14 residues long. Clones were sequenced by immunoSEQ multiplex PCR, and TCRdb holds only the in-frame ones, with some missing. The sample carries some 170,000 clones, about 90% recorded once. J is TRBJ1-5 and V is TRBV18; the D gene is possibly TRBD1 (5 bases). The clonotype was recovered from a human donor with acute COVID-19. The donor label of this sample is uncertain. The sample was PBMCs or T cells enriched from blood (not recorded which). CDR3 DNA sequence: TGTGCCAGCTGTGCCGGGGGAAGCAATCAGCCCCAGCATTTT. Translated, it gives CASCAGGSNQPQHF. Based on the CDR3 plus reference TRBV18 and TRBJ1-5, the full variable domain is NAGVMQNPRHLVRRRGQEARLRCSPMKGHSHVYWYRQLPEEGLKFMVYLQKENIIDESGMPKERFSAEFPKEGPSILRIQQVVRGDSAAYFCASCAGGSNQPQHFGDGTRLSIL.